The following is a T cell receptor beta chain sequence with its context. The antigen is unknown. The sample comes from a study of blood T cells in healthy people across ages. Study results and caveats: A roughly linear fall in TCR beta diversity per million T cells was seen with increasing age.

Researchers collected about 9.1 milliliters of peripheral blood from every single donor. Primers used in a second PCR of roughly 6 to 12 cycles were a sample-barcoded 5' primer and a J-beta primer mix. Every cDNA molecule carried a tag from a template-switch adaptor bearing 12 random nucleotides. TCRdb reprocessed the 5' RACE reads via MiXCR and lists one record per CDR3 protein. The data show approximately 600,000 distinct CDR3 sequences, approximately 50% seen once. V lost 4 bases and J 2 bases, leaving 15 bases between the germline ends. The CDR3 consists of 15 residues. Per germline, CDR1 DFQATT and CDR2 SNEGSKA (reference sequence).

The sequenced sample consisted of blood. The receptor was derived from a man aged 55-75 years in good health. V gene TRBV20-1 combines with J gene TRBJ2-1, with D perhaps matching TRBD1 or TRBD2 (6 bases each). CDR3 sequence: CSAKGPGAPYNEQFF. In nucleotides, the CDR3 is TGCAGTGCTAAGGGCCCGGGGGCCCCCTACAATGAGCAGTTCTTC.